Below, one T cell receptor beta chain is given with its context. Diagnoses used clinical symptoms, serum thyroxine and TRAb, thyroid ultrasound and orbital computed tomography. Over 8 ml fresh peripheral blood yielded the PBMCs. V was trimmed by 1 base and J by 1 base, leaving 9 bases between them. CDR3 length: 16 amino acids. The germline V gene encodes CDR1 KGHDR and CDR2 SFDVKD. Amplification yielded TCR beta CDR3 regions, with RNA transcripts as the source. An initial round of RT-PCR targeting the TCR CDR3 relied on the HTBI primer set. TCRdb processed the multiplex PCR reads anew with MiXCR; each CDR3 protein has one entry. Here the sample spans some 350,000 distinct CDR3 sequences, roughly 15% being singletons. The sample originates from a study of T cells in Graves' hyperthyroidism and ophthalmopathy.

This chain connects TRBV24-1 to TRBJ2-2; no definite D call. This sequence originates from a woman in her sixties with Graves' ophthalmopathy. Sequences were obtained from blood. Here the CDR3 reads CATSDFYRRNTGELFF. The CDR3 DNA is TGTGCCACCAGTGATTTCTACCGACGGAACACCGGGGAGCTGTTTTTT.